The 5 T cell receptor beta chains reported below all come from one sample, sequenced in a study of T-cell reconstitution after alpha-beta-depleted transplantation in children. Preparation of the TCRbeta library used unique molecular identifiers. TCRdb itself ran the PCR reads through MiXCR, one entry per CDR3 protein. Of approximately 800,000 distinct CDR3 sequences detected, roughly 15% appear once; the ten largest clones hold around 5%. The input for sequencing was PBMCs, mostly from graft donor cells, taken 360 days after TCRalphabeta/CD19-depleted stem cell transplant. These receptors were collected from a male patient younger than 18 who had a stem cell transplant for acute lymphoblastic leukemia, so the T cells may come from the graft donor.

This clonotype was seen a few times. V usage is TRBV12-3 or TRBV12-4 and J usage is TRBJ2-1; TRBD2 agrees at 8 bases. This CDR3 has 17 residues. With 0 bases clipped from V and 8 bases from J, the junction kept 12 bases outside the gene matches. In DNA, the CDR3 is TGTGCCAGCAGTTTAGCGAGGCGGGAGGTCGGGAAGTATGAGCAGTTCTTC. The encoded protein is CASSLARREVGKYEQFF.

The V and J genes are TRBV10-3 and TRBJ2-3; TRBD1 matches 8 bases. V was clipped by 4 bases and J by 3 bases; unmatched bases: 18. This CDR3 region has 19 residues. Per germline, CDR1 ENHRY and CDR2 SYGVKD. This CDR3 is CAISVLDRGRYLGTDTQYF. The CDR3 coding sequence is TGTGCCATCAGTGTACTCGACAGGGGAAGGTACTTGGGGACAGATACGCAGTATTTT.

This chain uses TRBV19 with TRBJ1-4; D not certain. V was cut by 6 bases and J by 8 bases, with 7 bases left in between. The CDR3 covers 11 residues. Germline CDR1 and CDR2: LNHDA and SQIVND (reference sequence). The CDR3 DNA is TGTGCCAGTAGACCGGTCGAAAAACTGTTTTTT. This sequence encodes CASRPVEKLFF.

This clonotype was counted only a few times. This chain uses TRBV7-9 with TRBJ2-5; 7 nucleotides match TRBD1. With 6 bases clipped from V and 7 bases from J, the junction kept 11 bases outside the gene matches. This CDR3 spans 14 amino acids. The germline gives CDR1 SEHNR, CDR2 FQNEAQ (reference sequence). The CDR3, as DNA: TGTGCCAGCAGGCCGACAGGGAAAGGAGGGACCCAGTACTTC. This gives the protein CASRPTGKGGTQYF.

This clonotype appeared a few times. The rearrangement joins TRBV20-1 to TRBJ1-1; D is unresolved. The V gene's germline CDR1 is DFQATT and CDR2 SNEGSKA (reference sequence). Trimming pared 2 bases from V and 1 base from J, leaving 11 bases between. This CDR3 has 14 residues. The CDR3 here is CSARPRVGNTEAFF. Written as DNA, the CDR3 is TGCAGTGCTAGACCTCGGGTAGGGAACACTGAAGCTTTCTTT.